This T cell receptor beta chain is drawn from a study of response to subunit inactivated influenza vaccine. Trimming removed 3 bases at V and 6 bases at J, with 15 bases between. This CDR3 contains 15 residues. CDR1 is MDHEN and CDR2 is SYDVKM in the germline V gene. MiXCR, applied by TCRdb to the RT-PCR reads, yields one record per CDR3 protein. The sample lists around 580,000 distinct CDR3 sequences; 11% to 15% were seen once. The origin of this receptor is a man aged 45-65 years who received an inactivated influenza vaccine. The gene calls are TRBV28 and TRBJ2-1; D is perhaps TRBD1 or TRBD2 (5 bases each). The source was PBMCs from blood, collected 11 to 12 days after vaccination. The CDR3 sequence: CASSLLGGEGNEQFF. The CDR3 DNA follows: TGTGCCAGCAGTTTGCTTGGGGGAGAGGGCAATGAGCAGTTCTTC.